This entry describes one T cell receptor beta chain. Its antigen is not identified. These data are taken from a study of CD8+CD57+ T cells in acquired aplastic anemia. Across the study: Across the sorted CD4+ and CD8+ cells, DNA amounts averaged approximately 3.1 ug.

For sequencing, patients were chosen who had shown expansion of CD8+CD57+ cells by flow cytometry. Therapy had not been given to patients before blood sampling. Germline CDR1 is DFQATT and CDR2 is SNEGSKA (reference sequence). V dropped 4 bases and J dropped 4; count of bases not matched to a gene: 7. This CDR3 is 15 amino acids long. Genomic DNA constituted the template upon which TCR beta VDJ and CDR3 profiling was performed. TCRdb called the reads again in MiXCR, with one record for every CDR3 protein. This table has hundreds of thousands of distinct CDR3 sequences, about a third appearing once. Findings of the study overall: Patients and controls had CD8+ Simpson's diversity values that were not significantly distinct. Between patients and controls, about 31 CD8+ CDR3 sequences were found in common.

The sequence was collected from a human donor with aplastic anemia. The sample consisted of sorted CD4+, CD8+, or CD8+CD57+ T cells (not recorded which) from PBMCs. The gene calls are TRBV20-1 and TRBJ2-1; 10 bases agree with TRBD2. CDR3 residues: CSANKLAGSYNEQFF. CDR3 coding DNA: TGCAGTGCTAACAAACTAGCGGGAAGTTACAATGAGCAGTTCTTC.